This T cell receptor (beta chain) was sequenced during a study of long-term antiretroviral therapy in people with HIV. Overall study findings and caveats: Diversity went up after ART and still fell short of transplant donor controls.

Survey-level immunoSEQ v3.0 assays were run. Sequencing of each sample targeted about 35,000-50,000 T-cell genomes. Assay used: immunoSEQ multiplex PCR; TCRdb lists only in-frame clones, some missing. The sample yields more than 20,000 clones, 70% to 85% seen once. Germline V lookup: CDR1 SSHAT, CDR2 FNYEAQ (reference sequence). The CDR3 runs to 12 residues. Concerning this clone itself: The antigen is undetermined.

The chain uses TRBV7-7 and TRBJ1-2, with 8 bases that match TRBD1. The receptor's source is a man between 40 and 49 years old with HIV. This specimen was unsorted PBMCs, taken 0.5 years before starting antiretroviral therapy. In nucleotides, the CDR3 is TGTGCTAGCCAGACAGGGGAGGAAGGCTACACCTTC. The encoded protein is CASQTGEEGYTF.